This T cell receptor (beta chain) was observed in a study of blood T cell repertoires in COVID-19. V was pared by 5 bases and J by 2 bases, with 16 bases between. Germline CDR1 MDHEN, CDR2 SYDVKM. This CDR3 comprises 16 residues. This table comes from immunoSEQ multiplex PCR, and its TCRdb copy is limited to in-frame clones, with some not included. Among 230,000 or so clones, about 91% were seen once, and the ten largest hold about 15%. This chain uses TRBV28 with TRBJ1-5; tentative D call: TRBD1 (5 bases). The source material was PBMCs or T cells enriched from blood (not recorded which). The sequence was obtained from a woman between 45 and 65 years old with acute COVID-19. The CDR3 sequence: CASSKTGPGGNQPQHF. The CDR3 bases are TGTGCCAGCAGTAAGACGGGACCGGGGGGCAATCAGCCCCAGCATTTT. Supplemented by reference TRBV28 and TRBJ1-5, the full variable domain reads DVKVTQSSRYLVKRTGEKVFLECVQDMDHENMFWYRQDPGLGLRLIYFSYDVKMKEKGDIPEGYSVSREKKERFSLILESASTNQTSMYLCASSKTGPGGNQPQHFGDGTRLSIL.